The 3 T cell receptor beta chains presented below share a single source sample, sequenced in a study of cytomegalovirus exposure and HLA in healthy donors. It was with 60 Vbeta and 13 Jbeta primers that the PCR ran. TCRdb's table, derived via immunoSEQ multiplex PCR, lists solely in-frame clones and lacks some. The sample carries more than 110,000 clones, around three quarters recorded once. Sequencing input: PBMCs. The receptors were sampled from a woman in her fifties or sixties in good health and CMV-seropositive.

This clone was detected a few times. DNA of the CDR3: TGTGCCATCACTGATAGACAGGCCTCTAACTATGGCTACACCTTC. Its translation: CAITDRQASNYGYTF. V gene TRBV10-3 combines with J gene TRBJ1-2; possibly TRBD1 for D (6 bases). Per germline, CDR1 ENHRY and CDR2 SYGVKD. V lost 7 bases to trimming and J lost 0 bases, with 15 bases between them. The CDR3 contains 15 residues.

The V gene is TRBV5-4, the J gene TRBJ2-3, with D perhaps matching TRBD2 (5 bases). Germline assignment: CDR1 SGHNT and CDR2 YYREEE (reference sequence). Trimming took 3 bases from V and 0 from J, leaving 14 bases between them. This CDR3 is 16 amino acids long. The CDR3 here is CASSSPGIASTDTQYF. In DNA form, the CDR3 reads TGTGCCAGCAGCTCACCCGGGATAGCTAGCACAGATACGCAGTATTTT.

This clone showed up just once. This sequence joins TRBV5-1 and TRBJ1-5; TRBD1 is a possible D gene (5 bases). This CDR3 region has 15 residues. CDR1 is SGHRS, CDR2 YFSETQ, per germline. V dropped 4 bases and J dropped 4 bases, with 15 bases sitting between them. The CDR3 sequence: CASSPNVGGNQPQHF. The CDR3 DNA sequence: TGCGCCAGCAGCCCGAATGTGGGGGGTAATCAGCCCCAGCATTTT.